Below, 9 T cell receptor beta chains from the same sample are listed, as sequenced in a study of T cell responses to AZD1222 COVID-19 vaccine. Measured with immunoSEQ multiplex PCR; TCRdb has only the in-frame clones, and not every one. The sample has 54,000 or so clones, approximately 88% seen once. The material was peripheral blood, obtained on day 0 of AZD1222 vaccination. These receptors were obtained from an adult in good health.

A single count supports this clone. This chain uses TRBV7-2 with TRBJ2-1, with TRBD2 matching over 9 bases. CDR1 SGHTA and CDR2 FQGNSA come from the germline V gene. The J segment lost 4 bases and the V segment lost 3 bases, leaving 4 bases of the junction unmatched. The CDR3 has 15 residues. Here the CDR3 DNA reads TGTGCCAGCAGCTTTACTAGCGGGCCTTACAATGAGCAGTTCTTC. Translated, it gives CASSFTSGPYNEQFF.

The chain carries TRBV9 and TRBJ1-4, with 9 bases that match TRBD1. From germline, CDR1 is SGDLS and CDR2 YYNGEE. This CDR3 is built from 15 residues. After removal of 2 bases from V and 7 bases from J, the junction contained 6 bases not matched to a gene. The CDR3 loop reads CASSVDTGGVEKLFF. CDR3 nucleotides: TGTGCCAGCAGCGTCGACACAGGGGGCGTTGAAAAACTGTTTTTT.

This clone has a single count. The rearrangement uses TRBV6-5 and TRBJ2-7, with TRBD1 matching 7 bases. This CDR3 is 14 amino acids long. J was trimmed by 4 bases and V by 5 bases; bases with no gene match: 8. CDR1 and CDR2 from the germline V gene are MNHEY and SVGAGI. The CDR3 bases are TGTGCCAGCAGTCCACCGGGACAGATTTACGAGCAGTACTTC. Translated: CASSPPGQIYEQYF.

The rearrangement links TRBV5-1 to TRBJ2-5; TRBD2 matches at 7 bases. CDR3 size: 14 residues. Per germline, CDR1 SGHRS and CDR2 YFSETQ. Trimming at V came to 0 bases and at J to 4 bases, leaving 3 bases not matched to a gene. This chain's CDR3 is CASSLEPSGETQYF. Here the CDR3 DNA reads TGCGCCAGCAGCTTGGAGCCTAGCGGAGAGACCCAGTACTTC.

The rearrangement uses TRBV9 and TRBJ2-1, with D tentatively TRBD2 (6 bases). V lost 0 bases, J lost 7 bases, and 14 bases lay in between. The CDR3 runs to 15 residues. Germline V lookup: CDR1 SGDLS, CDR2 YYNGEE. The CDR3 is CASSVVTGEQNEQFF. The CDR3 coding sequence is TGTGCCAGCAGCGTAGTGACGGGAGAACAGAATGAGCAGTTCTTC. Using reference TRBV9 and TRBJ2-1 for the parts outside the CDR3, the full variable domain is DSGVTQTPKHLITATGQRVTLRCSPRSGDLSVYWYQQSLDQGLQFLIQYYNGEERAKGNILERFSAQQFPDLHSELNLSSLELGDSALYFCASSVVTGEQNEQFFGPGTRLTVL.

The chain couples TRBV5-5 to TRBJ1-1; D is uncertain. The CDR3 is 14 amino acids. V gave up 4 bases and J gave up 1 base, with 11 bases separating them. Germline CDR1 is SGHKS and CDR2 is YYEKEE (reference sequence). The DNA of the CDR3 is TGTGCCAGCAGCGTCCGGGCCACGAACACTGAAGCTTTCTTT. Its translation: CASSVRATNTEAFF.

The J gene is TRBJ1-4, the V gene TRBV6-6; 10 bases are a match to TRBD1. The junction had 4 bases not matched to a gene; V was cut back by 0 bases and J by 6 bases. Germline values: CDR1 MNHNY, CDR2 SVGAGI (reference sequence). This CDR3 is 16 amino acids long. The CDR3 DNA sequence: TGTGCCAGCAGTTACTCCAGACAGGGGGCGGATGAAAAACTGTTTTTT. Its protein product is CASSYSRQGADEKLFF.

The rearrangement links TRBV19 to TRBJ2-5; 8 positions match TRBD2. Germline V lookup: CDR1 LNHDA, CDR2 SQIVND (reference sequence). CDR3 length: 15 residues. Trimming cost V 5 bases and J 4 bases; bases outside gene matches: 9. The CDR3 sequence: CASSPGLAVGETQYF. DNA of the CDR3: TGTGCCAGTAGTCCCGGACTAGCTGTCGGAGAGACCCAGTACTTC.

The CDR3 sequence is CASSFPDTREYF. The CDR3 DNA sequence: TGTGCCAGCAGCTTCCCAGACACGAGGGAGTACTTC. This chain links TRBV5-5 with TRBJ2-7, with TRBD2 as a possible D gene (5 bases). CDR3 length: 12 residues. CDR1 is SGHKS, CDR2 YYEKEE, per germline (reference sequence). V gave up 2 bases and J gave up 11 bases, with 14 bases separating them.